This T cell receptor (beta chain) was captured in a study of control samples from healthy donors and cancer patients. This table comes from immunoSEQ multiplex PCR, and its TCRdb copy is limited to in-frame clones, with some not included. The data show some 18,000 clones, around 84% seen once. Looked up from germline, CDR1 is MNHNY and CDR2 is SVGAGI (reference sequence). The CDR3 totals 14 residues. This clone is medium-sized in the sample. This clonotype was obtained from a woman aged 70-85 years with lung cancer. Specimen: PBMCs. V is TRBV6-6 and J is TRBJ2-5, with a possible D match to TRBD2 (6 bases). The CDR3 is CAGGNAHAQETQYF. The DNA of the CDR3 is TGTGCGGGCGGGAACGCTCACGCCCAAGAGACCCAGTACTTC.